These 17 T cell receptor beta chains were sequenced from one sample in a study of shared clonotypes between healthy human individuals. The protocol was immunoSEQ multiplex PCR, while the TCRdb copy is restricted to in-frame clones and leaves out a portion. The sample holds more than 550,000 clones, 55% to 80% seen once. The sequenced sample consisted of memory CD4+ T cells sorted from blood. The subset was: CD45RA-negative fraction. The receptors stem from a woman in her twenties or thirties in good health.

This chain uses TRBV6-1 with TRBJ1-1; D remains unclear. Germline values: CDR1 MNHNS, CDR2 SASEGT. The CDR3 runs 14 residues. Trimming pared 0 bases from V and 3 bases from J, leaving 8 bases between. CDR3 sequence: CASSEAGSDTEAFF. CDR3 nucleotide sequence: TGTGCCAGCAGTGAAGCAGGGAGCGACACTGAAGCTTTCTTT.

The V call is TRBV28, the J call TRBJ1-5; TRBD1 is a possible D gene (5 bases). CDR3 length equals 15 residues. Germline V gene sequence: CDR1 MDHEN, CDR2 SYDVKM. Trimming left V 0 bases short and J 2 bases short, with 8 bases between. CDR3 nucleotides: TGTGCCAGCAGTTTATGGTCGGGGGGCAATCAGCCCCAGCATTTT. This codes for CASSLWSGGNQPQHF.

The CDR3 sequence is CASSISGETQYF. The CDR3 DNA follows: TGTGCCAGTAGTATATCAGGAGAGACCCAGTACTTC. V and J are TRBV19 and TRBJ2-5; D gene unclear. Germline V gene sequence: CDR1 LNHDA, CDR2 SQIVND (reference sequence). The CDR3 extends over 12 amino acids. V lost 2 bases, J lost 4 bases, and 5 bases lay in between.

This clone was seen repeatedly, ten times or more. The rearrangement uses TRBV2 and TRBJ2-1; TRBD2 agrees at 10 bases. With V trimmed by 6 bases and J by 5 bases, 7 bases remained unmatched. The CDR3 length is 15 residues. Per the germline V gene, CDR1 is SNHLY and CDR2 is FYNNEI. CDR3 in amino acids: CASRRLGTSDNEQFF. In nucleotides, the CDR3 is TGTGCCAGCAGGCGACTAGGGACTAGCGACAATGAGCAGTTCTTC.

About this clone itself: With a far larger clone one base away, a read error is the likely cause. The V gene is TRBV2, the J gene TRBJ1-2; D perhaps matches TRBD1 (5 bases). The germline V and J ends were trimmed by 5 bases and 4 bases, with 8 bases remaining between them. Germline V gene sequence: CDR1 SNHLY, CDR2 FYNNEI. The CDR3 is made up of 12 amino acids. The CDR3 DNA sequence: TGTGCCAGCAGTAGGGACGGCTATGGCTACACCTTC. Translated, it gives CASSRDGYGYTF.

This chain connects TRBV11-3 to TRBJ1-1, with 9 positions matching TRBD1. The CDR3 loop spans 14 amino acids. Germline V gene data show CDR1 as SGHNT and CDR2 as YENEEA. Unmatched junction bases numbered 0, after V lost 1 base and J lost 3 bases. The CDR3: CASSLGQGDTEAFF. CDR3 DNA: TGTGCCAGCAGCTTAGGACAGGGGGACACTGAAGCTTTCTTT.

CDR3 residues: CASSTPRGTGGTYEQYF. CDR3 DNA: TGTGCCAGCAGTACACCACGAGGGACAGGGGGTACCTACGAGCAGTACTTC. The V gene is TRBV28, the J gene TRBJ2-7, with 11 nucleotides matching TRBD1. This CDR3 is built from 17 residues. CDR1 and CDR2 (germline): MDHEN, SYDVKM. The trim removed 5 bases at V and 2 bases at J, leaving 11 bases unmatched.

This clone appeared a few times. The CDR3 spells CASKRDRNQPQHF. CDR3 DNA: TGTGCCAGCAAACGGGATCGCAATCAGCCCCAGCATTTT. The V call is TRBV28, the J call TRBJ1-5, with D unresolved. Between the trimmed V and J ends, which lost 7 bases and 2 bases, there was a span of 9 bases. Germline V CDR1 and CDR2: MDHEN, SYDVKM. The length of the CDR3 is 13 residues.

As for this clone: Distinct nucleotide sequences in the sample also encode this CDR3. The chain links TRBV5-1 to TRBJ1-4, with a possible D match to TRBD1 (5 bases). This CDR3 is built from 14 residues. The V end was cut by 2 bases, the J end by 5 bases, with 10 bases between. CDR1 SGHRS and CDR2 YFSETQ come from the germline V gene. The CDR3 loop reads CASSFQGGNEKLFF. For the CDR3, the DNA is TGCGCCAGCAGCTTTCAGGGTGGGAATGAAAAACTGTTTTTT.

This rearrangement joins TRBV19 to TRBJ1-2, with D perhaps matching TRBD1 (6 bases). CDR3 length: 15 residues. Looked up from germline, CDR1 is LNHDA and CDR2 is SQIVND (reference sequence). Trimming took 7 bases from V and 1 from J, leaving 16 bases between them. The CDR3 coding sequence is TGTGCCAGTAACCGGGACATGGTCAATAACTATGGCTACACCTTC. Encoded protein: CASNRDMVNNYGYTF.

This chain uses TRBV5-1 with TRBJ2-7; no clear D gene. V shed 2 bases and J shed 3 bases, with 9 bases lying between them. Per the germline V gene, CDR1 is SGHRS and CDR2 is YFSETQ. The CDR3 sequence is 13 residues long. CDR3 sequence (DNA): TGCGCCAGCAGCTTTCAGGTCCGCTACGAGCAGTACTTC. Protein: CASSFQVRYEQYF.

CDR3: CASSHTSTNEKLFF. The CDR3 DNA sequence: TGTGCCAGCAGCCACACGTCAACTAATGAAAAACTGTTTTTT. V gene TRBV25-1 combines with J gene TRBJ1-4, with unresolved D. This CDR3 region has 14 residues. V lost 6 bases to trimming and J lost 0 bases, with 8 bases between them. Germline V gives CDR1 MGHDK, CDR2 SYGVNS.

This clone was seen a single time. The V gene is TRBV7-2, the J gene TRBJ1-3; no definite D call. V lost 5 bases, J lost 0 bases, and 14 bases lay in between. This CDR3 comprises 16 residues. The germline gives CDR1 SGHTA, CDR2 FQGNSA. The CDR3 DNA reads as TGTGCCAGCAGCGCCACCCAAGGGCACTCTGGAAACACCATATATTTT. Its translation: CASSATQGHSGNTIYF.

This sequence joins TRBV1 and TRBJ1-5; the table's TRBD1 call for D was not verified on the DNA. TRBV1 is marked as a pseudogene. The CDR3 loop spans 19 amino acids. As DNA, the CDR3 is TGCACCAGCAGCCAAGGAAGATTTGGCAGGGGGGATAGCAATCAGCCCCAGCATTTT. Residues: CTSSQGRFGRGDSNQPQHF.

The genes are TRBV5-1 and TRBJ1-1; TRBD1 is a possible D gene (5 bases). This CDR3 has 14 residues. V shed 3 bases and J shed 1 base, with 10 bases lying between them. Germline lookup yields CDR1 SGHRS and CDR2 YFSETQ. For the CDR3, the DNA is TGCGCCAGCAGCTGGGGGACGGAGAACACTGAAGCTTTCTTT. Translation gives CASSWGTENTEAFF.

The chain recombines TRBV28 with TRBJ2-3; 8 bases are a match to TRBD2. The V and J ends lost 7 bases and 6 bases, in that order; junction bases with no gene match: 12. Germline CDR1 is MDHEN and CDR2 is SYDVKM. The CDR3 spans 15 residues. For the CDR3, the DNA is TGTGCCAGCATCTCCCGCGGGAGGAGGTGGGATACGCAGTATTTT. Protein product: CASISRGRRWDTQYF.

This clone was counted between two and nine times. This rearrangement joins TRBV7-3 to TRBJ1-2; no reliable D call. Germline V CDR1 and CDR2: SGHTA, FQGTGA. The CDR3 totals 15 residues. Trimming took off 5 bases at V and 0 bases at J, with 13 bases between the two ends. CDR3 region: CASSGASGANYGYTF. The CDR3 DNA sequence: TGTGCCAGCAGCGGAGCTTCTGGGGCTAACTATGGCTACACCTTC.